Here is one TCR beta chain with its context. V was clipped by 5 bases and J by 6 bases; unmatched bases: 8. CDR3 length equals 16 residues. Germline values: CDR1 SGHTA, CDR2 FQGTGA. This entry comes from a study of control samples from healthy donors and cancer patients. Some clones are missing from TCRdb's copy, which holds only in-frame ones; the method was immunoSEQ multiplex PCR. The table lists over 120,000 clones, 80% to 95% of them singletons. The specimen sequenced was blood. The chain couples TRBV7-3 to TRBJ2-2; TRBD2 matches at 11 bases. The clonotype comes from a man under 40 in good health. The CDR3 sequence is CASSPTSGAQSGELFF. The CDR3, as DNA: TGTGCCAGCAGCCCGACTAGCGGGGCACAGTCCGGGGAGCTGTTTTTT.